The sequence of this T cell receptor (beta chain) was determined in a study of blood T cell repertoires in COVID-19. Study as a whole: Collection of acute and convalescent COVID-19 samples took place in the United States, Italy and Spain. T cells, B-cell-depleted T cells, or PBMCs provided the cDNA or gDNA that served as material.

In germline, CDR1 is SGHVS, CDR2 FQNEAQ. The CDR3 covers 14 residues. Trimming left V 5 bases short and J 4 bases short, with 15 bases between. Study processing details: Amplifying reference gene primers gave estimates of nucleated cell counts. Sequencing used immunoSEQ multiplex PCR; TCRdb keeps in-frame clones, though not all of them. That table supplies the V and J calls and clone size; D and trimming were determined from the DNA. Here the sample spans approximately 300,000 clones, over 70% being singletons. The receptor was derived from a woman between 45 and 65 years old with acute or convalescent COVID-19. V and J are TRBV7-8 and TRBJ2-7; no clear D gene. Material for sequencing was peripheral blood. The CDR3 DNA follows: TGTGCCAGCAGCCCGGGTAGATTTGAATACGAGCAGTACTTC. Protein product: CASSPGRFEYEQYF.